What follows are 27 T cell receptor beta chains derived from one specimen sequenced in a study of blood T cells in healthy people across ages. Sample-barcoded 5' priming and a J-beta primer mix drove a second PCR of about 6 to 12 cycles. TCRdb ran MiXCR on the 5' RACE reads and lists one entry per CDR3 protein. The sample lists roughly 1,000,000 distinct CDR3 sequences; less than 25% were seen once. The data also belong to a second study, concerning T cells of mothers and their children.

Input material: blood. The receptors were gathered from a girl aged 2 to 10 in good health.

This chain connects TRBV20-1 to TRBJ2-7; 8 bases line up with TRBD2. Trimming cost V 6 bases and J 0 bases; bases outside gene matches: 13. This CDR3 is built from 16 residues. Germline CDR1 DFQATT, CDR2 SNEGSKA (reference sequence). The CDR3 is CSAEAGASLTSYEQYF. DNA of the CDR3: TGCAGTGCGGAAGCGGGGGCGTCACTTACCTCCTACGAGCAGTACTTC.

The chain employs TRBV5-1 and TRBJ1-1, with 7 bases identical to TRBD1. From germline, CDR1 is SGHRS and CDR2 YFSETQ. V was clipped by 0 bases and J by 4 bases; unmatched bases: 6. The CDR3 is 15 amino acids. The CDR3 sequence: CASSLGQGTGTEAFF. CDR3 bases: TGCGCCAGCAGCTTGGGACAGGGAACGGGCACTGAAGCTTTCTTT.

This clonotype showed up just a few times. V and J are TRBV4-3 and TRBJ2-3; D gene uncertain. The ends were cut back, 0 bases at V and 7 bases at J, with 8 bases in the middle. The CDR3 is 13 residues long. Germline V gene data show CDR1 as LGHNA and CDR2 as YSLEER. The CDR3 region is CASSQELRNTQYF. The CDR3 coding sequence is TGCGCCAGCAGCCAAGAATTGAGGAATACGCAGTATTTT.

Points on this clonotype: This may arise from a read error, as a much more abundant clone is one base away. The chain recombines TRBV20-1 with TRBJ2-1; the D gene could be TRBD1 or TRBD2 (5 bases each). Germline V gives CDR1 DFQATT, CDR2 SNEGSKA (reference sequence). Between the trimmed V and J ends, which lost 3 bases and 0 bases, there was a span of 6 bases. The CDR3 consists of 13 residues. CDR3 DNA: TGCAGTGCTAGCGGGACCTCCTACAATGAGCAGTTCTTC. It yields the protein CSASGTSYNEQFF.

V is TRBV5-1 and J is TRBJ2-1; possibly TRBD1 for D (5 bases). The CDR3 covers 14 residues. The germline V gene encodes CDR1 SGHRS and CDR2 YFSETQ. Deletions cut 2 bases from V and 8 bases from J, with 14 bases between. For the CDR3, the DNA is TGCGCCAGCAGCTTTGAGTCCAGGGCTGATGAGCAGTTCTTC. This translates into CASSFESRADEQFF. Based on the CDR3 plus reference TRBV5-1 and TRBJ2-1, the full variable domain is KAGVTQTPRYLIKTRGQQVTLSCSPISGHRSVSWYQQTPGQGLQFLFEYFSETQRNKGNFPGRFSGRQFSNSRSEMNVSTLELGDSALYLCASSFESRADEQFFGPGTRLTVL.

In regard to this clonotype: Relative to the germline gene, one junction end is altered; a read error may explain this. This chain joins TRBV20-1 and TRBJ2-3, with D perhaps TRBD1 or TRBD2 (5 bases each). Germline CDR1 DFQATT, CDR2 SNEGSKA (reference sequence). This CDR3 is built from 12 residues. CDR3 amino acids: CSAPFGADTQYF. Here the CDR3 DNA reads TGCAGTGCTCCCTTCGGGGCAGATACGCAATATTTT.

The chain couples TRBV7-2 to TRBJ2-4, with D unresolved. This CDR3 is built from 16 residues. CDR1 is SGHTA and CDR2 is FQGNSA in the germline V gene. Trimming removed 2 bases from V and 4 bases from J, with 15 bases in between. The CDR3 DNA reads as TGTGCCAGCAGCTTATCCTTCGACGGTTTGAAAAACATTCAGTACTTC. Translated: CASSLSFDGLKNIQYF.

The genes are TRBV5-1 and TRBJ2-2, with a tentative D call TRBD1 (6 bases). V dropped 1 base and J dropped 6 bases, with 19 bases sitting between them. This CDR3 has 17 amino acids. The germline V gene has CDR1 SGHRS and CDR2 YFSETQ. Here the CDR3 reads CASSLTDSFGTAGELFF. The CDR3 region has the DNA TGCGCCAGCAGCTTGACGGACAGCTTTGGGACCGCCGGGGAGCTGTTTTTT.

In its sample, this clonotype was seen a few times. V is TRBV25-1 and J is TRBJ1-1; 11 nucleotides match TRBD1. The CDR3 loop spans 22 amino acids. Germline CDR1 and CDR2: MGHDK and SYGVNS. V dropped 6 bases and J dropped 0; count of bases not matched to a gene: 24. The CDR3 sequence is CASSGISGTGGYGSRMNTEAFF. CDR3 bases: TGTGCCAGCAGCGGAATCTCCGGGACAGGGGGTTATGGTTCACGGATGAACACTGAAGCTTTCTTT. Together with reference TRBV25-1 and TRBJ1-1, the CDR3 gives the full variable domain: EADIYQTPRYLVIGTGKKITLECSQTMGHDKMYWYQQDPGMELHLIHYSYGVNSTEKGDLSSESTVSRIRTEHFPLTLESARPSHTSQYLCASSGISGTGGYGSRMNTEAFFGQGTRLTVV.

This chain uses TRBV27 with TRBJ2-7; D is undetermined. The germline V gene encodes CDR1 MNHEY and CDR2 SMNVEV (reference sequence). V was trimmed by 8 bases and J by 3 bases, leaving 11 bases between them. This CDR3 is built from 12 residues. The CDR3 spells CASGATNYEQYF. In DNA form, the CDR3 reads TGTGCCAGCGGTGCGACAAACTACGAGCAGTACTTC.

V and J are TRBV7-9 and TRBJ1-5, with TRBD1 as a possible D gene (6 bases). From germline, CDR1 is SEHNR and CDR2 FQNEAQ (reference sequence). Between the trimmed V and J ends, which lost 5 bases and 5 bases, there was a span of 10 bases. The CDR3 extends over 13 amino acids. The CDR3 nucleotides read TGTGCCAGCAGCCCTCCAGGGGATCAGCCCCAGCATTTT. Translated: CASSPPGDQPQHF.

This clonotype occurred a few times. V gene TRBV2 combines with J gene TRBJ2-5, with D perhaps assigned TRBD1 or TRBD2 (5 bases each). The tail of the sequence fits TRBJ2-1 better, so the J call may be wrong. The CDR3 contains 13 residues. Per germline, CDR1 SNHLY and CDR2 FYNNEI. In DNA, the CDR3 is TGTGCCAGCAGTGAGTGGGGGACCGGGGAGCAGTTCTTC. Protein: CASSEWGTGEQFF.

This clonotype was counted between two and nine times. The chain couples TRBV7-2 to TRBJ1-1, with D maybe TRBD1 (5 bases). The germline gives CDR1 SGHTA, CDR2 FQGNSA. The length of the CDR3 is 17 residues. V gave up 4 bases and J gave up 4 bases, with 22 bases separating them. The CDR3 here is CASSSGVRGGGFTEAFF. The CDR3 region has the DNA TGTGCCAGCAGCTCGGGGGTACGTGGCGGAGGGTTCACTGAAGCTTTCTTT.

This clonotype was detected only a few times. This rearrangement joins TRBV20-1 to TRBJ2-5; no reliable D call. In germline, CDR1 is DFQATT, CDR2 SNEGSKA (reference sequence). V lost 2 bases, J lost 3 bases, and 10 bases lay in between. This CDR3 has 13 amino acids. CDR3 nucleotides: TGCAGTGCTAGATTAGAAATCAAAGAGACCCAGTACTTC. Translating gives CSARLEIKETQYF.

There are a few counts of this clonotype. The chain has TRBV4-1 and TRBJ2-5, with D maybe TRBD1 (5 bases). The CDR3 runs to 15 residues. V was shortened by 0 bases and J by 1 base, with 9 bases between the two germline ends. From germline, CDR1 is MGHRA and CDR2 YSYEKL. In DNA form, the CDR3 reads TGCGCCAGCAGCCAAGATATCAGGGTCCAAGAGACCCAGTACTTC. It encodes CASSQDIRVQETQYF.

The chain employs TRBV28 and TRBJ1-2; a weak D match, TRBD1 (6 bases). This CDR3 region has 14 residues. Germline-derived CDR1 and CDR2 are MDHEN and SYDVKM. Trimming pared 6 bases from V and 4 bases from J, leaving 15 bases between. In DNA form, the CDR3 reads TGTGCCAGCAGGTGGACAGAGCCCCCCTATGGCTACACCTTC. It yields the protein CASRWTEPPYGYTF.

This chain uses TRBV9 with TRBJ1-1; weak D call: TRBD1 (6 bases). Trimming pared 1 base from V and 4 bases from J, leaving 8 bases between. CDR1 is SGDLS and CDR2 is YYNGEE in the germline V gene. The CDR3 covers 13 residues. The CDR3: CASSVTDSTEAFF. The CDR3 region has the DNA TGTGCCAGCAGCGTAACGGACAGCACTGAAGCTTTCTTT.

The table lists this clonotype with a few counts. The chain recombines TRBV7-2 with TRBJ2-3, with D maybe TRBD1 (5 bases). Per germline, CDR1 SGHTA and CDR2 FQGNSA. The CDR3 sequence is 13 residues long. The ends were cut back, 5 bases at V and 9 bases at J, with 15 bases in the middle. The CDR3 DNA is TGTGCCAGCAGCCCGGACATTTATGCGACGCAGTATTTT. Translating it yields CASSPDIYATQYF.

The rearrangement uses TRBV25-1 and TRBJ2-5, with D unresolved. CDR1 is MGHDK and CDR2 is SYGVNS in the germline V gene. V was clipped by 6 bases and J by 2 bases, with 10 bases between them. CDR3 size: 13 residues. Here the CDR3 reads CASRQHGQETQYF. The CDR3 DNA reads as TGTGCCAGCAGACAACATGGACAAGAGACCCAGTACTTC.

The chain recombines TRBV29-1 with TRBJ1-2; no clear D gene. This CDR3 region has 14 residues. The V and J ends lost 2 bases and 8 bases respectively, with 18 bases between them. Germline CDR1 SQVTM, CDR2 ANQGSEA. DNA of the CDR3: TGCAGCGTTGAATCGAGGCAGGTAGGAAGAGGCTACACCTTC. This sequence encodes CSVESRQVGRGYTF.

The genes are TRBV6-2 or TRBV6-3 and TRBJ2-5, with D perhaps assigned TRBD1 or TRBD2 (5 bases each). The end of the DNA fits TRBJ2-7 better, so the J call may be wrong. Germline V gene lookup returns CDR1 MNHEY and CDR2 SVGEGT. The CDR3 has 15 residues. CDR3 nucleotides: TGTGCCAGCAGTGACGGGACCAGCAGCCTCTACGAGCAGTACTTC. Its protein product is CASSDGTSSLYEQYF.

The chain uses TRBV29-1 and TRBJ1-4; D gene ambiguous. The V end lost 0 bases, the J end lost 0 bases, and 5 bases lay between the germline ends. The CDR3 covers 14 residues. CDR1 SQVTM and CDR2 ANQGSEA come from the germline V gene. The CDR3, as DNA: TGCAGCGTTGAAGAAGAAGCAACTAATGAAAAACTGTTTTTT. This gives the protein CSVEEEATNEKLFF.

V usage is TRBV11-2 and J usage is TRBJ2-2; TRBD2 matches 8 bases. The ends lost 2 bases at V and 7 bases at J; junction bases unmatched: 6. The CDR3 has 15 amino acids. Germline V gene lookup returns CDR1 SGHAT and CDR2 FQNNGV. The CDR3 nucleotides read TGTGCCAGCAGCTTAAACGGGGGGGCGATCGGGGAGCTGTTTTTT. Translating gives CASSLNGGAIGELFF.

The table lists this clonotype with a few counts. J is TRBJ2-5 and V is TRBV7-2, with 7 bases matching TRBD2. The J call is doubtful: the DNA matches TRBJ2-1 better. Germline V lookup: CDR1 SGHTA, CDR2 FQGNSA. This CDR3 contains 14 residues. DNA for the CDR3: TGTGCCAGCAGCTTAGCGGGGGGGATGGATGAGCAGTTCTTC. Translated, it gives CASSLAGGMDEQFF.

CDR3 sequence: CASSYNHEEDTQYF. The CDR3 coding sequence is TGCGCCAGCAGCTATAATCACGAGGAAGATACGCAGTATTTT. The chain links TRBV4-1 to TRBJ2-3; D not certain. V was trimmed by 5 bases and J by 5 bases, leaving 14 bases between them. The CDR3 loop spans 14 amino acids. Germline V gene lookup returns CDR1 MGHRA and CDR2 YSYEKL.

This clonotype was counted between two and nine times. The V and J genes are TRBV20-1 and TRBJ2-7; D uncertain. Germline V gene sequence: CDR1 DFQATT, CDR2 SNEGSKA (reference sequence). V lost 1 base and J 7 bases, leaving 20 bases between the germline ends. This CDR3 contains 15 residues. The DNA of the CDR3 is TGCAGTGCTAGAGCCACCCTCGATTTCCTTCGGGAGCAGTACTTC. Translating it yields CSARATLDFLREQYF.

J is TRBJ2-7 and V is TRBV9, with D perhaps TRBD2 (6 bases). CDR3 size: 17 residues. Per germline, CDR1 SGDLS and CDR2 YYNGEE. Trimming shortened V by 4 bases and J by 6 bases, and 26 bases separated the two germline ends. In nucleotides, the CDR3 is TGTGCCAGCAGCCCCGGCGGAGGGAGGCTATCAATGAGCGAGCAGTACTTC. Translated, it gives CASSPGGGRLSMSEQYF.